Below are 3 T cell receptor beta chains sequenced from a single sample in a study of naive and memory T cell subsets. Study outcomes and limitations: A few larger clonotypes appeared in naive repertoires, especially CD8, possibly memory cells re-expressing CD45RA.

These receptors lack a known antigen. An equimolar mix of two oligonucleotides served as the beta constant-region primer for TRBC1 and TRBC2. Nested alpha and beta constant-region primers with the SP2 primer drove four PCR rounds on ligated cDNA. TCRdb independently ran MiXCR on the UMI-ligation and nested PCR reads; one entry per CDR3 protein. The data hold 99,000 or so distinct CDR3 sequences, with approximately 15% observed a single time. What was sequenced was naive CD8+ T cells from blood. Source of these receptors: a human donor in good health.

This clonotype was counted between two and nine times. This sequence joins TRBV20-1 and TRBJ1-2; maybe TRBD1 (6 bases). Germline CDR1 DFQATT, CDR2 SNEGSKA (reference sequence). Between the trimmed V and J ends, which lost 3 bases and 3 bases, there was a span of 11 bases. The CDR3 is 13 amino acids. The CDR3 DNA follows: TGCAGTGCTAGGGTCCCAGGGGACTATGGCTACACCTTC. Translating gives CSARVPGDYGYTF.

In its sample, this clonotype was seen many times. The J gene is TRBJ1-2, the V gene TRBV4-3; 9 bases match TRBD1. CDR3 size: 15 residues. CDR1 LGHNA and CDR2 YSLEER come from the germline V gene. J lost 2 bases, V lost 7 bases, and 8 bases had no gene match. The CDR3 sequence: CASTPGTGQNYGYTF. The CDR3 region has the DNA TGCGCCAGCACCCCCGGGACAGGGCAGAACTATGGCTACACCTTC.

This clonotype was found a few times. This sequence joins TRBV12-3 or TRBV12-4 and TRBJ2-1; 10 bases are shared with TRBD2. The CDR3 runs 15 residues. V lost 6 bases to trimming and J lost 0 bases; unmatched junction nucleotides: 2. The CDR3 reads CASRASGSSYNEQFF. The DNA for the CDR3 is TGTGCCAGCAGGGCTAGCGGGAGCTCCTACAATGAGCAGTTCTTC.